This T cell receptor beta chain derives from a study of shared clonotypes between healthy human individuals. Study context: Used for every donor were three CD4 naive, three CD4 memory, two CD8 naive and one CD8 memory plate. General study points: Around 5% of naive CD4 clonotypes were common to a handful of donors. Depth was large, yet rarefaction showed that sorted-subset sequencing was incomplete. Compared with clonotypes that all four donors shared, non-shared clonotypes had lower generation probabilities.

CD8 cells classed as naive were CD45RO-negative and positively selected for CCR7, excluding terminally differentiated effector memory CD45RA+ cells. Notes on this clone: Its antigen is undetermined.

This CDR3 contains 11 residues. CDR1 and CDR2 (germline): MDHEN, SYDVKM. V was pared by 5 bases and J by 11 bases, with 3 bases of the junction left unmatched. Libraries were prepared by immunoSEQ multiplex PCR; TCRdb keeps only in-frame clonotypes and omits some of them. The data contain around 1,900,000 clones, over 85% of them singletons. Sequencing used naive CD8+ T cells from PBMCs. This receptor was identified in a man aged 18 to 35 in good health. Some clones in this sample may be carry-over from other donors' samples. V gene TRBV28 combines with J gene TRBJ1-5; 7 bases match TRBD1. CDR3 protein: CASSATGAQHF. CDR3 DNA: TGTGCCAGCAGTGCAACAGGGGCCCAGCATTTT.